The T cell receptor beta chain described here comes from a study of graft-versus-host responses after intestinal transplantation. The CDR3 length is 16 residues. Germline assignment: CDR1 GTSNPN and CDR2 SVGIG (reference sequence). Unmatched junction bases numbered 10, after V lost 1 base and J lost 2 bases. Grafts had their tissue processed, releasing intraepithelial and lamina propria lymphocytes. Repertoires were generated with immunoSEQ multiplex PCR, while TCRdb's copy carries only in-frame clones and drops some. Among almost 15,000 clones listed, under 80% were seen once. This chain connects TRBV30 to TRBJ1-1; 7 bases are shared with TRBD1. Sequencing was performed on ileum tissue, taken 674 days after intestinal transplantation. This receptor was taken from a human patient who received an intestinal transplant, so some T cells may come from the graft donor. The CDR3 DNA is TGTGCCTGGAGTGGGTTTTACAGGGGATTCAACACTGAAGCTTTCTTT. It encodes CAWSGFYRGFNTEAFF.